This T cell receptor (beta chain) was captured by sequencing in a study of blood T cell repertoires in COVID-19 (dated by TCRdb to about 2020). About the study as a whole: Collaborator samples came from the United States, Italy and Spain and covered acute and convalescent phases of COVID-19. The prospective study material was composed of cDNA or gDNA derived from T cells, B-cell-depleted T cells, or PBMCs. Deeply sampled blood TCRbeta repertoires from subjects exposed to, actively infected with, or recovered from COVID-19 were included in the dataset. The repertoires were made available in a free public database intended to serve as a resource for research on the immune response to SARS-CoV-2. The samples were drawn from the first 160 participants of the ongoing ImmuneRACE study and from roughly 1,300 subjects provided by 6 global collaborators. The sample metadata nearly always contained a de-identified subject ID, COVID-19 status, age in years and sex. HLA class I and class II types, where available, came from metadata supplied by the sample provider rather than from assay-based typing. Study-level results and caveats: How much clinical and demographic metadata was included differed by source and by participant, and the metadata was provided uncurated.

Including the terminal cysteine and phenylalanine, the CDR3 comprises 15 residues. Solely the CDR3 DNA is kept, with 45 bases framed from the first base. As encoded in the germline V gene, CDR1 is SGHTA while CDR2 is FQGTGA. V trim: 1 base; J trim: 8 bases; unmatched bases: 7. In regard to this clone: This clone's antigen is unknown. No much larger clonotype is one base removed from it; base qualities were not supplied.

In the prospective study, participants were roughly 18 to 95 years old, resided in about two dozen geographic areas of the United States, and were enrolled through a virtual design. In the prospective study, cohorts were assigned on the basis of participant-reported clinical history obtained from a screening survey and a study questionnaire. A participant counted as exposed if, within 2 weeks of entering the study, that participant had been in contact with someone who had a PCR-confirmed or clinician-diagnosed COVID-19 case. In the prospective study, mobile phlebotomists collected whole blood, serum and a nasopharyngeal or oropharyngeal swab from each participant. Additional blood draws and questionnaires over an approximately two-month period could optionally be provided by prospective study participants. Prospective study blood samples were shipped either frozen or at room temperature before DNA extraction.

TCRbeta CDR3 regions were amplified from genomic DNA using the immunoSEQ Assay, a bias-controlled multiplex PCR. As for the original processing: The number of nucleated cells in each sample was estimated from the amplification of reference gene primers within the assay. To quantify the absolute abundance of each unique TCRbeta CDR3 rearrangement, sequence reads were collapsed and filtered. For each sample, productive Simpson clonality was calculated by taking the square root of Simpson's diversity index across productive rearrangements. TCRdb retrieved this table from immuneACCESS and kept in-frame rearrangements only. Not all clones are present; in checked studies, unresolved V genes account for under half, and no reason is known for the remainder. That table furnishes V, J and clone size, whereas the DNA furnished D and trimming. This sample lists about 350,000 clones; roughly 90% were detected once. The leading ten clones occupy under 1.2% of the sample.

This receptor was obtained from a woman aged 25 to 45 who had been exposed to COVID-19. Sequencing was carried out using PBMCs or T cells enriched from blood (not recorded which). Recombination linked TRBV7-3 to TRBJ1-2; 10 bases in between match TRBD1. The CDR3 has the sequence CASSLNPGQGLGYTF. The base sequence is TGTGCCAGCAGCTTAAATCCGGGACAGGGGCTCGGCTACACCTTC. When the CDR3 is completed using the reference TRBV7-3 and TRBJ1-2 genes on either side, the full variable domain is GAGVSQTPSNKVTEKGKYVELRCDPISGHTALYWYRQSLGQGPEFLIYFQGTGAADDSGLPNDRFFAVRPEGSVSTLKIQRTERGDSAVYLCASSLNPGQGLGYTFGSGTRLTVV.